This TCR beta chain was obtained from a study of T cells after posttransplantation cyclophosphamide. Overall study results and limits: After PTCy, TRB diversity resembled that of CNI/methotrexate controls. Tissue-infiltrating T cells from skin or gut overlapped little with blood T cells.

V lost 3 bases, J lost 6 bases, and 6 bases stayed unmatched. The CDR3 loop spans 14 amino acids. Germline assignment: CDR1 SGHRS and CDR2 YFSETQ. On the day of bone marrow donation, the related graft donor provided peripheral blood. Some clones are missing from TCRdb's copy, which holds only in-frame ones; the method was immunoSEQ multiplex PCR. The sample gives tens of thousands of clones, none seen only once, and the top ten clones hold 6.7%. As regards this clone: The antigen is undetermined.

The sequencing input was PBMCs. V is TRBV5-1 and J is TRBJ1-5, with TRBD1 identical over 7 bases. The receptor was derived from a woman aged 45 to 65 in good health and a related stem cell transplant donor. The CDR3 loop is CASSSGTEGQPQHF. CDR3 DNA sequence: TGCGCCAGCAGCTCCGGGACAGAGGGTCAGCCCCAGCATTTT.